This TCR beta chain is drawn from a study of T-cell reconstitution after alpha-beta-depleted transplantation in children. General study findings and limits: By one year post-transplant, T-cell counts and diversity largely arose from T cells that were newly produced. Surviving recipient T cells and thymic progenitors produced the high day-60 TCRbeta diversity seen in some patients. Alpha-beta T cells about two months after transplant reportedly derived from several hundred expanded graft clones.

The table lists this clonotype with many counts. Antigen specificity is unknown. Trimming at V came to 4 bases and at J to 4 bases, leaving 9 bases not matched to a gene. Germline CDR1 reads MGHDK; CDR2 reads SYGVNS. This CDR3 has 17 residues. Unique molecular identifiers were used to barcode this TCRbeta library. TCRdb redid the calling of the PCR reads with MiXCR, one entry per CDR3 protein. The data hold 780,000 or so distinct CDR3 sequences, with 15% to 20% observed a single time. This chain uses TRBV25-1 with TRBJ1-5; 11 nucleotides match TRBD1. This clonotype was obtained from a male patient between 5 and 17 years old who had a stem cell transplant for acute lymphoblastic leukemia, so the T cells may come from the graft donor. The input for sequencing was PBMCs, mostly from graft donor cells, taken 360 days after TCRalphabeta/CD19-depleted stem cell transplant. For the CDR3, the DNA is TGTGCCAGCAGTGGACCGACTGGGACAGGGGGAAATCAGCCCCAGCATTTT. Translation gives CASSGPTGTGGNQPQHF.